These T cell receptor beta chains were read from a single sample in a study of blood T cell repertoires in COVID-19. The data were produced by immunoSEQ multiplex PCR, yet TCRdb's version contains in-frame clones alone and is incomplete. This sample has 300,000 to 450,000 clones, with 70% to 90% found just once. The sequenced sample consisted of PBMCs or T cells enriched from blood (not recorded which). These receptors were collected from a man between 25 and 39 years old who had recovered from COVID-19. Each CDR3 is given with its conserved first and last residue. The D gene is left open where the match is weak. Clone size, where shown, is once, few, many, or a class for clones that have expanded.

size,D,J,V,length,DNA,CDR3
.,.,TRBJ2-7,TRBV25-1,14,TGTGCCAGCAGTGACCGGGTTCTCGGCAACGAGCAGTACTTC,CASSDRVLGNEQYF
.,.,TRBJ1-1,TRBV6-5,14,TGTGCCAGCACCCAGCGGGGGATGAACACTGAAGCTTTCTTT,CASTQRGMNTEAFF
.,TRBD2,TRBJ2-2,TRBV30,15,TGTGCCTGGAGTGTCCTAGCGGGGGGAGCCGGGGAGCTGTTTTTT,CAWSVLAGGAGELFF
.,TRBD1,TRBJ2-7,TRBV18,15,TGTGCCAGCTCACCTCGGACAGGGGCCTCCTACGAGCAGTACTTC,CASSPRTGASYEQYF
once,.,TRBJ2-7,TRBV9,14,TGTGCCAGCAGCGCCGAGCAGGGATCCTACGAGCAGTACTTC,CASSAEQGSYEQYF
.,TRBD1,TRBJ2-1,TRBV29-1,14,TGCAGCGTTGATGAGACAGGGGTCTACAATGAGCAGTTCTTC,CSVDETGVYNEQFF
.,TRBD1,TRBJ1-3,TRBV5-1,19,TGCGCCAGCAGTCTTGGGACAGGGGGCTCCCTCAGCTCTGGAAACACCATATACTTT,CASSLGTGGSLSSGNTIYF
.,.,TRBJ2-7,TRBV2,12,TGTGCCGGCGGAGGGCAGGGTGGCGAGCAGTACTTC,CAGGGQGGEQYF
.,.,TRBJ2-1,TRBV10-3,13,TGTGCCATCACCCCTTTTCAGGGCGATGAGCAGTTCTTC,CAITPFQGDEQFF
.,.,TRBJ1-3,TRBV5-1,15,TGCGCCAGCAGCTCCCTTGGGGGGAAGGGAAACACCATATATTTT,CASSSLGGKGNTIYF
.,TRBD1,TRBJ1-6,TRBV11-2,14,TGTGCCAGCAGCCCCGGACAGGGAAGTACACCCCTCCACTTT,CASSPGQGSTPLHF
once,.,TRBJ1-6,TRBV18,18,TGTGCCAGCTCACCACTTGCGGGGACGAACCCCTATAATTCACCCCTCCACTTT,CASSPLAGTNPYNSPLHF
.,TRBD1,TRBJ1-6,TRBV3-1/TRBV3-2,15,TGTGCCAGCAGCCTCGGACAGGGGGGCTATTCACCCCTCCACTTT,CASSLGQGGYSPLHF
.,.,TRBJ1-1,TRBV19,13,TGTGCCAGTACCGATAGACAGAACACTGAAGCTTTCTTT,CASTDRQNTEAFF
.,TRBD1,TRBJ1-6,TRBV18,14,TGTGCCAGCTCACCAAACAGGGGTGGGTCACCCCTCCACTTT,CASSPNRGGSPLHF
.,TRBD1,TRBJ2-7,TRBV18,16,TGTGCCAGCTCACCTACCGCGGGACAGGGGGCTTACGAGCAGTACTTC,CASSPTAGQGAYEQYF
.,TRBD1,TRBJ1-4,TRBV29-1,12,TGCAGCGCGACAGGGGTTAATGAAAAACTGTTTTTT,CSATGVNEKLFF
.,TRBD1,TRBJ2-2,TRBV7-2,14,TGTGCCAGCAGCCGGACAGGGAGCACCGGGGAGCTGTTTTTT,CASSRTGSTGELFF
.,TRBD1,TRBJ1-1,TRBV18,14,TGTGCCAGCTCACCGAACAGGGGGAACACTGAAGCTTTCTTT,CASSPNRGNTEAFF
.,TRBD1,TRBJ2-4,TRBV19,15,TGTGCCAGTAGTGACCCGGGGACAGGAGGAAACATTCAGTACTTC,CASSDPGTGGNIQYF
.,TRBD1,TRBJ1-2,TRBV6-2/TRBV6-3,16,TGTGCCAGCAGTTACTCCCGCGACAGGGGGCAATATGGCTACACCTTC,CASSYSRDRGQYGYTF
few,.,TRBJ1-4,TRBV19,15,TGTGCCAGTAGTGGCAGGGGCCTTGGAGGTGAAAAACTGTTTTTT,CASSGRGLGGEKLFF